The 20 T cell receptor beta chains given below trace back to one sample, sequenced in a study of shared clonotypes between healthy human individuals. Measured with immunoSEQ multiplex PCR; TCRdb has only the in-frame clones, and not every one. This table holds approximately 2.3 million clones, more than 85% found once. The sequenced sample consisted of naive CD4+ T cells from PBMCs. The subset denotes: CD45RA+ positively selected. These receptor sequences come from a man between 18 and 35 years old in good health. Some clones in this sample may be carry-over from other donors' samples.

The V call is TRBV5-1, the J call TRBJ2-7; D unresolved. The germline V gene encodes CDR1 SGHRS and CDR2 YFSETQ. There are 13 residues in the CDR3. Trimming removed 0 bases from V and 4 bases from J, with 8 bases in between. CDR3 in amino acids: CASSLDVEYEQYF. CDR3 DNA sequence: TGCGCCAGCAGCTTGGATGTGGAGTACGAGCAGTACTTC.

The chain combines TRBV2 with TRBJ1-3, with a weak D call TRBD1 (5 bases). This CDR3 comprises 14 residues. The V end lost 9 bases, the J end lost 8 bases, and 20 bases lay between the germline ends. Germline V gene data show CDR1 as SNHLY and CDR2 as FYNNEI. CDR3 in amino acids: CASALGEAWDTIYF. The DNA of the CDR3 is TGTGCCAGTGCCTTAGGGGAGGCTTGGGACACCATATATTTT.

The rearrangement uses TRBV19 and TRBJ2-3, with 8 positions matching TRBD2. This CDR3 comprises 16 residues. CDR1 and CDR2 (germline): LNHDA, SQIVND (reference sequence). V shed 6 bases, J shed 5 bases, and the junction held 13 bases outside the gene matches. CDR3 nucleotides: TGTGCCAGTAGCACAATTAGCGGGACGTCAGGAGATACGCAGTATTTT. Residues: CASSTISGTSGDTQYF. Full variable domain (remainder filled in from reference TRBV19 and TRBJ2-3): DGGITQSPKYLFRKEGQNVTLSCEQNLNHDAMYWYRQDPGQGLRLIYYSQIVNDFQKGDIAEGYSVSREKKESFPLTVTSAQKNPTAFYLCASSTISGTSGDTQYFGPGTRLTVL.

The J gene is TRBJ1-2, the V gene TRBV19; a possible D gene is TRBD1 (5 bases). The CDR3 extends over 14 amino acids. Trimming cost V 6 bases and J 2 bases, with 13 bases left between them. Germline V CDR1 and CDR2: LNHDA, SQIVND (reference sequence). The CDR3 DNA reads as TGTGCCAGTAGGTCTCCGGGACGAAACTATGGCTACACCTTC. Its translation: CASRSPGRNYGYTF.

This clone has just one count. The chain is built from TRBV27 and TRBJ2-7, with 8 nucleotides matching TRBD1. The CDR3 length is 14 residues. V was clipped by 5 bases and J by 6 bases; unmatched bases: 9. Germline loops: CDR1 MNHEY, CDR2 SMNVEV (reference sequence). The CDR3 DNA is TGTGCCAGCAGTCCGAGGGACAGGAGGGCCGAGCAGTACTTC. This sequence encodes CASSPRDRRAEQYF.

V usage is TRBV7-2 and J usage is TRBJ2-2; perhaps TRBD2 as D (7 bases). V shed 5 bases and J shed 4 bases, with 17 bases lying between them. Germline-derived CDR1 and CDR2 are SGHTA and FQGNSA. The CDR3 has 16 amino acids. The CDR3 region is CASSLRGRLPTGELFF. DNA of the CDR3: TGTGCCAGCAGCCTGCGGGGGCGCCTTCCCACCGGGGAGCTGTTTTTT.

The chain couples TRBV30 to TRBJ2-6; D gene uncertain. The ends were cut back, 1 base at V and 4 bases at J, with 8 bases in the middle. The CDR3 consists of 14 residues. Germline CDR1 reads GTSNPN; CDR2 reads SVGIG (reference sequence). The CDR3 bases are TGTGCCTGGAGTGACCGTCCCGGGGCCAACGTCCTGACTTTC. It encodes CAWSDRPGANVLTF. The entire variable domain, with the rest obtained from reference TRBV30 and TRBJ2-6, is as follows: SQTIHQWPATLVQPVGSPLSLECTVEGTSNPNLYWYRQAAGRGLQLLFYSVGIGQISSEVPQNLSASRPQDRQFILSSKKLLLSDSGFYLCAWSDRPGANVLTFGAGSRLTVL.

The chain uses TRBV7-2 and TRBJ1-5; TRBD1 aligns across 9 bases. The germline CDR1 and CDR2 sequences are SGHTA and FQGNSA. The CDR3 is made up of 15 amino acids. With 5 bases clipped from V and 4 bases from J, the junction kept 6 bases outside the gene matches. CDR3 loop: CASSTGTGLNQPQHF. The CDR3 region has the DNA TGTGCCAGCAGCACCGGGACAGGGTTGAATCAGCCCCAGCATTTT.

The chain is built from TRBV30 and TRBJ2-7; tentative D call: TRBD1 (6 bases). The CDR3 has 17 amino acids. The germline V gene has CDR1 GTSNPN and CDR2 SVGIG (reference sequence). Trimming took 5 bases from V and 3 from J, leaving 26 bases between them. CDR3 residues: CAWLQDRDRRFRYEQYF. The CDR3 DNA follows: TGTGCCTGGCTGCAGGACCGAGACAGGCGATTTCGCTACGAGCAGTACTTC.

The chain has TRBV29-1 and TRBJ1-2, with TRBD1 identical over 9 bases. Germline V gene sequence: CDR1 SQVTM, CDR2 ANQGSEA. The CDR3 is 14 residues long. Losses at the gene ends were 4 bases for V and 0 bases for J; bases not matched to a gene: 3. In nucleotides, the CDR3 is TGCAGCGTTGCCGACAGGGGGTCTAACTATGGCTACACCTTC. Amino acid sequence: CSVADRGSNYGYTF.

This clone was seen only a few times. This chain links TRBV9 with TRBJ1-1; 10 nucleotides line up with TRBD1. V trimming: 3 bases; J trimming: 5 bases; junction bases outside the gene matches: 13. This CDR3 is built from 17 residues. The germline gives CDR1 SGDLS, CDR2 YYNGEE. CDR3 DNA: TGTGCCAGCAGCGCCGCCCCGGGACAGGGGTTTTCTACTGAAGCTTTCTTT. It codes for CASSAAPGQGFSTEAFF. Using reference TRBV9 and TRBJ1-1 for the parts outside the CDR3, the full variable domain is DSGVTQTPKHLITATGQRVTLRCSPRSGDLSVYWYQQSLDQGLQFLIQYYNGEERAKGNILERFSAQQFPDLHSELNLSSLELGDSALYFCASSAAPGQGFSTEAFFGQGTRLTVV.

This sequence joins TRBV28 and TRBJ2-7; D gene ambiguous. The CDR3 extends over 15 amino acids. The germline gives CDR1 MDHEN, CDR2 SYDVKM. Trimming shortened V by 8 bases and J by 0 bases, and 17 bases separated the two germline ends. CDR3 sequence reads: CASAGSVLHSYEQYF. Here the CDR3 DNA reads TGTGCCAGCGCCGGGTCCGTCCTCCACTCCTACGAGCAGTACTTC.

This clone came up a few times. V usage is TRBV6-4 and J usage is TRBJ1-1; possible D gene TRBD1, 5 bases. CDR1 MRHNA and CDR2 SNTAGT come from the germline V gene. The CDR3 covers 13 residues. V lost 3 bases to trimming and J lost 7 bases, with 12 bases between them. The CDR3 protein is CASSEGLGDEAFF. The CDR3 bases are TGTGCCAGCAGTGAGGGTTTGGGGGATGAAGCTTTCTTT.

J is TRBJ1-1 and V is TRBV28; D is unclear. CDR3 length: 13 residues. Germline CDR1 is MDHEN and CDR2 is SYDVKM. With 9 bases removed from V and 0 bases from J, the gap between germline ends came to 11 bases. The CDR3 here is CASRDPMNTEAFF. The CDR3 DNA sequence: TGTGCCAGTCGAGACCCAATGAACACTGAAGCTTTCTTT.

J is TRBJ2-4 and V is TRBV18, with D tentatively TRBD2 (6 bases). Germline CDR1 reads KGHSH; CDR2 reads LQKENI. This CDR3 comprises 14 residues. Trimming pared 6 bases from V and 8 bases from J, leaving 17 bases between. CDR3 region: CASSPGTPADIQYF. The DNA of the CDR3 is TGTGCCAGCTCGCCCGGGACTCCTGCAGACATTCAGTACTTC. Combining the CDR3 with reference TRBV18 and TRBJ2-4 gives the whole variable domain NAGVMQNPRHLVRRRGQEARLRCSPMKGHSHVYWYRQLPEEGLKFMVYLQKENIIDESGMPKERFSAEFPKEGPSILRIQQVVRGDSAAYFCASSPGTPADIQYFGAGTRLSVL.

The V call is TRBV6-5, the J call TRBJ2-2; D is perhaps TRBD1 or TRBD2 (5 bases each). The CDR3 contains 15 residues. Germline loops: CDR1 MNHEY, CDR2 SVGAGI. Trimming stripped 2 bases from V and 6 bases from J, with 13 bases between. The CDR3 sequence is CASSYEVMGAGELFF. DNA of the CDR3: TGTGCCAGCAGTTACGAGGTGATGGGGGCCGGGGAGCTGTTTTTT.

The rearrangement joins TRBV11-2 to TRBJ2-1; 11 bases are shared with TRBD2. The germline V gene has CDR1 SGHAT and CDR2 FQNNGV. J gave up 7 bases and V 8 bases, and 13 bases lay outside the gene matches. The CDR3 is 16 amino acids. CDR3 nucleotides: TGTGCCAGCGCCAGACCCGGGACTAGCGGAAGGAATGAGCAGTTCTTC. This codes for CASARPGTSGRNEQFF.

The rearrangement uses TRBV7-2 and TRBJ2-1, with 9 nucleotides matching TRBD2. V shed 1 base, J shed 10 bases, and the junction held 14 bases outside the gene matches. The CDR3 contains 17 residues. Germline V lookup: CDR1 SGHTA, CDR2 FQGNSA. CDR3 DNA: TGTGCCAGCAGCTTAGGGGCTAGCGGGACCCCAAGGTACGAGCAGTTCTTC. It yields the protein CASSLGASGTPRYEQFF.

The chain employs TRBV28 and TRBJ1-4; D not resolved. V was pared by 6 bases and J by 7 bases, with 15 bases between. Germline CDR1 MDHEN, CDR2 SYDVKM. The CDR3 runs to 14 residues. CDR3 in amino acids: CASRVTPGREKLFF. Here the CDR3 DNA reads TGTGCCAGCAGGGTGACACCCGGCCGTGAAAAACTGTTTTTT.

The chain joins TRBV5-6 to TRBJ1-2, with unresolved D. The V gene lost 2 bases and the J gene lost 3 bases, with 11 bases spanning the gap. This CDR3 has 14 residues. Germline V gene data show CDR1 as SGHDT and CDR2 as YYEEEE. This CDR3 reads CASSFGTADYGYTF. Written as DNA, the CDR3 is TGTGCCAGCAGCTTCGGTACGGCAGACTATGGCTACACCTTC. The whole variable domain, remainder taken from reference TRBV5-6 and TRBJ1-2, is DAGVTQSPTHLIKTRGQQVTLRCSPKSGHDTVSWYQQALGQGPQFIFQYYEEEERQRGNFPDRFSGHQFPNYSSELNVNALLLGDSALYLCASSFGTADYGYTFGSGTRLTVV.